The 27 T cell receptor beta chains below were found in one sample sequenced in a study of blood T cell repertoires in COVID-19. Sequenced by immunoSEQ multiplex PCR; TCRdb stores in-frame clones only, minus some. This sample has a few hundred thousand clones; 75% to 90% occur once, and the top ten carry approximately 3.8%. The sample consisted of PBMCs or T cells enriched from blood (not recorded which). These receptors were obtained from a woman between 18 and 29 years old in a cohort exposed to, infected with or recovered from COVID-19 (not recorded which).

This clone was picked up one time. CDR3 coding DNA: TGTGCCACTACGGGACTAGCTATCACCGGGGAGCTGTTTTTT. It codes for CATTGLAITGELFF. The chain couples TRBV19 to TRBJ2-2; 9 nucleotides agree with TRBD2. The V and J ends lost 10 bases and 4 bases, in that order; junction bases with no gene match: 7. The CDR3 extends over 14 amino acids. Germline CDR1 reads LNHDA; CDR2 reads SQIVND (reference sequence).

This chain joins TRBV6-6 and TRBJ1-1, with D maybe TRBD1 (5 bases). Germline CDR1 and CDR2: MNHNY and SVGAGI (reference sequence). Trimming stripped 0 bases from V and 7 bases from J, with 18 bases between. The CDR3 is 16 residues long. The CDR3 nucleotides are TGTGCCAGCAGTTACTCGATTACTTGGCGGGACTTTGAAGCTTTCTTT. It yields the protein CASSYSITWRDFEAFF.

This chain links TRBV28 with TRBJ2-5; the match to TRBD1 covers 9 bases. CDR1 and CDR2 (germline): MDHEN, SYDVKM. V dropped 6 bases and J dropped 4; count of bases not matched to a gene: 3. This CDR3 comprises 13 residues. The CDR3, as DNA: TGTGCCAGCAGCACAGGGGGCCGAGAGACCCAGTACTTC. Encoded protein: CASSTGGRETQYF.

V and J are TRBV5-1 and TRBJ1-1, with D possibly matching TRBD1 (5 bases). This CDR3 is built from 15 residues. Germline V CDR1 and CDR2: SGHRS, YFSETQ. Trimming removed 4 bases from V and 7 bases from J, with 20 bases in between. This chain's CDR3 is CASSLTAGVGDEAFF. The DNA for the CDR3 is TGCGCCAGCAGCCTAACGGCGGGGGTCGGGGATGAAGCTTTCTTT. The full variable domain, with the rest looked up from reference TRBV5-1 and TRBJ1-1, is KAGVTQTPRYLIKTRGQQVTLSCSPISGHRSVSWYQQTPGQGLQFLFEYFSETQRNKGNFPGRFSGRQFSNSRSEMNVSTLELGDSALYLCASSLTAGVGDEAFFGQGTRLTVV.

The rearrangement links TRBV3-1 (or the pseudogene TRBV3-2) to TRBJ2-1, with 12 bases fitting TRBD2. CDR3 length equals 18 residues. Germline CDR1 and CDR2: LGHDT and YNNKEL (reference sequence). The J segment lost 7 bases and the V segment lost 0 bases, leaving 10 bases of the junction unmatched. The CDR3 nucleotides read TGTGCCAGCAGCCAAGAGGAGTCAGCTAGCGGGGGGGTAAATGAGCAGTTCTTC. Its protein is CASSQEESASGGVNEQFF.

The chain is built from TRBV5-4 and TRBJ2-2, with 8 bases that match TRBD2. This CDR3 spans 15 amino acids. Germline CDR1 and CDR2: SGHNT and YYREEE (reference sequence). V gave up 4 bases and J gave up 5 bases; unmatched junction bases: 7. CDR3 DNA: TGTGCCAGCAGCCCGGGGGGGCCGAGGACCGGGGAGCTGTTTTTT. Protein product: CASSPGGPRTGELFF.

The CDR3 reads CASTNGAASYNEQFF. The CDR3 DNA follows: TGTGCCAGCACCAACGGAGCGGCTTCCTACAATGAGCAGTTCTTC. The rearrangement uses TRBV6-5 and TRBJ2-1; a weak D match, TRBD2 (5 bases). The CDR3 is made up of 15 amino acids. V was pared by 7 bases and J by 1 base, with 14 bases between. CDR1 is MNHEY and CDR2 is SVGAGI in the germline V gene.

The chain recombines TRBV11-2 with TRBJ1-5; TRBD1 matches at 8 bases. CDR1 and CDR2 from the germline V gene are SGHAT and FQNNGV. V trimming: 5 bases; J trimming: 6 bases; junction bases outside the gene matches: 6. The CDR3 covers 14 residues. The CDR3 is CASSPAQGGQPQHF. CDR3 nucleotides: TGTGCCAGCAGCCCGGCACAGGGGGGTCAGCCCCAGCATTTT.

The gene calls are TRBV6-4 and TRBJ1-4; tentatively, D is TRBD1 (5 bases). This CDR3 is built from 17 residues. Germline CDR1 MRHNA, CDR2 SNTAGT. V was trimmed by 0 bases and J by 7 bases, leaving 18 bases between them. The CDR3 DNA reads as TGTGCCAGCAGTGACTCAGGGTCAGGGAGGACGAGTGAAAAACTGTTTTTT. Protein sequence: CASSDSGSGRTSEKLFF.

The rearrangement links TRBV3-1 (or the pseudogene TRBV3-2) to TRBJ1-6; no definite D call. Germline V CDR1 and CDR2: LGHDT, YNNKEL (reference sequence). This CDR3 is built from 13 residues. The germline V and J ends were trimmed by 1 base and 12 bases, with 10 bases remaining between them. The CDR3 DNA sequence: TGTGCCAGCAGCCAAGTGCAAGAGGGACCCCTCCACTTT. Its translation: CASSQVQEGPLHF.

This sequence joins TRBV5-8 and TRBJ1-3; tentatively, D is TRBD1 (5 bases). Germline CDR1 reads SGHTS; CDR2 reads YDEGEE. Trimming removed 5 bases at V and 3 bases at J, with 15 bases between. The CDR3 extends over 15 amino acids. The CDR3 spells CASSRTLSGGNTIYF. CDR3 nucleotides: TGTGCCAGCAGTCGGACACTCTCGGGTGGAAACACCATATATTTT.

The chain has TRBV18 and TRBJ1-1, with TRBD1 matching 7 bases. The CDR3 runs to 16 residues. Looked up from germline, CDR1 is KGHSH and CDR2 is LQKENI. J was trimmed by 0 bases and V by 2 bases; bases with no gene match: 6. The CDR3 DNA follows: TGTGCCAGCTCACCATCCCAGGGGGGCGTGAACACTGAAGCTTTCTTT. Amino acids: CASSPSQGGVNTEAFF.

The chain links TRBV2 to TRBJ1-5; no clear D gene. This CDR3 is built from 13 residues. Between the trimmed V and J ends, which lost 7 bases and 5 bases, there was a span of 12 bases. The V gene's germline CDR1 is SNHLY and CDR2 FYNNEI. CDR3 in amino acids: CASTQVIYQPQHF. Written as DNA, the CDR3 is TGTGCCAGCACTCAGGTTATTTATCAGCCCCAGCATTTT.

The chain couples TRBV13 to TRBJ2-7, with D tentatively TRBD1 (6 bases). Trimming removed 4 bases from V and 3 bases from J, with 22 bases in between. The CDR3 length is 17 residues. Per germline, CDR1 PRHDT and CDR2 FYEKMQ (reference sequence). This chain's CDR3 is CASSSAGPGIGGYEQYF. The CDR3 coding sequence is TGTGCCAGCAGCTCCGCCGGGCCAGGGATAGGGGGCTACGAGCAGTACTTC.

This clone was seen a single time. CDR3 DNA sequence: TGCGCCAGCAGCTTGATAAGCGGGATCCAAGAGACCCAGTACTTC. Its translation: CASSLISGIQETQYF. V is TRBV5-1 and J is TRBJ2-5; 7 bases match TRBD2. The CDR3 is 15 residues long. Trimming at V came to 1 base and at J to 1 base, leaving 4 bases not matched to a gene. Germline V CDR1 and CDR2: SGHRS, YFSETQ.

This chain links TRBV6-5 with TRBJ2-7; 10 bases map to TRBD1. The V gene's germline CDR1 is MNHEY and CDR2 SVGAGI. The V gene end was trimmed by 5 bases and the J gene end by 5 bases; junction bases not matched to a gene: 9. The CDR3 sequence is 15 residues long. Written as DNA, the CDR3 is TGTGCCAGCAGTCGCCCGGGACAGGGGTTACACGAGCAGTACTTC. Translated: CASSRPGQGLHEQYF.

This clone appeared a single time. This chain joins TRBV28 and TRBJ1-2; TRBD1 matches 8 bases. V gave up 5 bases and J gave up 4 bases; unmatched junction bases: 3. The length of the CDR3 is 13 residues. In germline, CDR1 is MDHEN, CDR2 SYDVKM. DNA for the CDR3: TGTGCCAGCAGTCAAGGACAGGGCTATGGCTACACCTTC. This translates into CASSQGQGYGYTF.

A few counts support this clone. The chain carries TRBV9 and TRBJ2-2; 12 bases map to TRBD2. V lost 0 bases to trimming and J lost 7 bases; unmatched junction nucleotides: 10. This CDR3 is 18 amino acids long. CDR1 SGDLS and CDR2 YYNGEE come from the germline V gene. In DNA, the CDR3 is TGTGCCAGCAGCGTAGAAGTCGCTAGCGGGGGGGCGGTCGGGGAGCTGTTTTTT. Encoded protein: CASSVEVASGGAVGELFF.

The count of this clone is one. The chain employs TRBV6-6 and TRBJ2-7; the match to TRBD1 covers 10 bases. Unmatched junction bases numbered 6, after V lost 0 bases and J lost 4 bases. CDR3 length: 16 amino acids. Germline CDR1 reads MNHNY; CDR2 reads SVGAGI (reference sequence). The CDR3 spells CASSYSSPGQGYEQYF. CDR3 coding DNA: TGTGCCAGCAGTTACTCGAGTCCGGGACAGGGGTACGAGCAGTACTTC.

The rearrangement uses TRBV3-1 (or the pseudogene TRBV3-2) and TRBJ2-1; 9 nucleotides align to TRBD2. The trim removed 6 bases at V and 1 base at J, leaving 10 bases unmatched. Germline CDR1 LGHDT, CDR2 YNNKEL (reference sequence). This CDR3 is built from 17 residues. The chain's CDR3 is CASSWTSAPSSYNEQFF. CDR3 nucleotides: TGTGCCAGCAGTTGGACTAGCGCCCCTTCTTCCTACAATGAGCAGTTCTTC.

This chain joins TRBV15 and TRBJ1-2; D not certain. The CDR3 contains 12 residues. The germline V gene has CDR1 LNHNV and CDR2 YYDKDF (reference sequence). V was clipped by 3 bases and J by 4 bases, with 6 bases between them. The CDR3 DNA follows: TGTGCCACCAGCAGCGAGGGCTATGGCTACACCTTC. Its translation is CATSSEGYGYTF.

The V call is TRBV14, the J call TRBJ1-1; D is unclear. Germline CDR1 SGHDN, CDR2 FVKESK. The CDR3 totals 14 residues. With 4 bases removed from V and 4 bases from J, the gap between germline ends came to 13 bases. CDR3 nucleotide sequence: TGTGCCAGCAGCCCCCGCGGTGTCGTCACTGAAGCTTTCTTT. Translated: CASSPRGVVTEAFF.

This chain joins TRBV28 and TRBJ1-2; TRBD1 matches at 7 bases. Trimming removed 4 bases from V and 5 bases from J; junction bases left unmatched: 7. The germline V gene has CDR1 MDHEN and CDR2 SYDVKM. The CDR3 has 14 amino acids. The CDR3 sequence: CASSSGGPGYGYTF. CDR3 nucleotides: TGTGCCAGCAGTTCAGGGGGGCCGGGGTATGGCTACACCTTC.

V is TRBV19 and J is TRBJ1-6; 8 bases agree with TRBD1. V shed 6 bases, J shed 6 bases, and the junction held 10 bases outside the gene matches. This CDR3 spans 16 amino acids. Germline CDR1 reads LNHDA; CDR2 reads SQIVND (reference sequence). For the CDR3, the DNA is TGTGCCAGTAGATGGACAGGGAACTATGGTAATTCACCCCTCCACTTT. This sequence encodes CASRWTGNYGNSPLHF.

The V gene is TRBV20-1, the J gene TRBJ2-7; tentative D call: TRBD1 (5 bases). The CDR3 has 11 residues. V lost 5 bases, J lost 3 bases, and 8 bases lay in between. CDR1 is DFQATT, CDR2 SNEGSKA, per germline (reference sequence). The chain's CDR3 is CSAAQGYEQYF. The CDR3 DNA reads as TGCAGTGCTGCCCAGGGCTACGAGCAGTACTTC.

The chain joins TRBV7-3 to TRBJ1-1, with D possibly being TRBD1 (6 bases). This CDR3 contains 13 residues. The germline CDR1 and CDR2 sequences are SGHTA and FQGTGA. V shed 5 bases and J shed 1 base, with 8 bases lying between them. The CDR3 loop reads CASSRQANTEAFF. CDR3 DNA: TGTGCCAGCAGCCGACAGGCGAACACTGAAGCTTTCTTT.

The rearrangement joins TRBV7-2 to TRBJ1-3; TRBD1 matches 8 bases. The CDR3 is made up of 15 amino acids. With 1 base clipped from V and 6 bases from J, the junction kept 5 bases outside the gene matches. Germline lookup yields CDR1 SGHTA and CDR2 FQGNSA. CDR3 in DNA: TGTGCCAGCAGCTTAGGGACAGGGTCGGAAAACACCATATATTTT. Translating gives CASSLGTGSENTIYF.